This is a list of T cell receptor beta chains from one sample in a study of blood T cell repertoires in COVID-19. Libraries were prepared by immunoSEQ multiplex PCR; TCRdb keeps only in-frame clonotypes and omits some of them. The sample consists of roughly 240,000 clones, roughly 85% of them appearing once. Sequencing used PBMCs or T cells enriched from blood (not recorded which). The receptors were gathered from a woman between 50 and 59 years old with acute COVID-19. Each CDR3 is given with its conserved first and last residue. The D gene is left open where the match is weak. A clone size is listed for some rows: how often the clone was seen (once, few, many), or a class if it is expanded.

J gene,clone size,V gene,D gene,CDR3 protein,CDR3 DNA
TRBJ1-6,.,TRBV28,TRBD1,CASSRLGTGGNSPLHF,TGTGCCAGCAGCCGCCTCGGGACAGGGGGCAATTCACCCCTCCACTTT
TRBJ2-5,.,TRBV18,TRBD2,CASSPKASGGTPGETQYF,TGTGCCAGCTCACCAAAGGCTAGCGGGGGTACCCCTGGGGAGACCCAGTACTTC
TRBJ2-5,.,TRBV7-2,.,CASSLSVLGETQYF,TGTGCCAGCAGCTTAAGTGTCCTCGGAGAGACCCAGTACTTC
TRBJ1-2,.,TRBV6-2/TRBV6-3,.,CASSYSDRGNGYTF,TGTGCCAGCAGTTACTCCGACCGGGGGAATGGCTACACCTTC
TRBJ1-1,.,TRBV2,.,CASRGTYDTEAFF,TGTGCCAGCAGGGGGACATATGATACTGAAGCTTTCTTT
TRBJ1-6,.,TRBV13,TRBD1,CASSLNGDRDYSPLHF,TGTGCCAGCAGCTTAAACGGGGACAGGGACTATTCACCCCTCCACTTT
TRBJ2-7,.,TRBV27,.,CASSLGGESYEQYF,TGTGCCAGCAGTTTAGGGGGCGAATCCTACGAGCAGTACTTC
TRBJ1-3,.,TRBV5-6,TRBD1,CASSPAGTDRNTIYF,TGTGCCAGCAGCCCAGCCGGGACAGACAGAAACACCATATATTTT
TRBJ2-1,.,TRBV7-2,TRBD1,CASSKGQGFFNEQFF,TGTGCCAGCAGTAAGGGACAGGGGTTTTTCAATGAGCAGTTCTTC
TRBJ1-5,once,TRBV11-2,TRBD1,CASSLGQISNQPQHF,TGTGCCAGCAGCTTGGGACAGATCAGCAATCAGCCCCAGCATTTT
TRBJ1-1,once,TRBV10-1,.,CASRHNGANAEAFF,TGCGCCAGCAGACACAACGGAGCTAACGCTGAAGCTTTCTTT
TRBJ1-5,.,TRBV5-5,.,CASSQADGDQPQHF,TGTGCCAGCAGCCAAGCGGACGGGGATCAGCCCCAGCATTTT